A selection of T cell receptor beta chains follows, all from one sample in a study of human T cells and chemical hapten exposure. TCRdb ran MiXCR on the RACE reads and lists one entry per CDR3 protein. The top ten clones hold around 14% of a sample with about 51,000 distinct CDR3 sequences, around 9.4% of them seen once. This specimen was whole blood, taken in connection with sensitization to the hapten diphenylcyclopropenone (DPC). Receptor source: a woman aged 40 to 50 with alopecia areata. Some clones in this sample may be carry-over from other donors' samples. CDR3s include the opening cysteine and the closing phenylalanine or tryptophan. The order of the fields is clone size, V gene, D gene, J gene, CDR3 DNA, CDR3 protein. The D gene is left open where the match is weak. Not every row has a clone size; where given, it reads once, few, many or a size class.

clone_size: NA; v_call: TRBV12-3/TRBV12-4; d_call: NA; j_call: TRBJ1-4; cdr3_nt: TGTGCCAGCAGTTTAGAGGACATGGCAACTAATGAAAAACTGTTTTTT; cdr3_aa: CASSLEDMATNEKLFF
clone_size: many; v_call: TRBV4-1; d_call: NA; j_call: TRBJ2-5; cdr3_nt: TGCGCCAGCAGCCAAGATCTAATTGGGTTCCTCCAAGAGACCCAGTACTTC; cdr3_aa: CASSQDLIGFLQETQYF
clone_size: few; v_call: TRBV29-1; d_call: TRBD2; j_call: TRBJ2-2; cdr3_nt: TGCAGCGGAAAAGTTGCGGGAGAGGCCGGGGAGCTGTTTTTT; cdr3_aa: CSGKVAGEAGELFF
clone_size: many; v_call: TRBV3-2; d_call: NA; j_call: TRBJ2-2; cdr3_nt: TGTGCCAGCAGCCAAGTTGCGTGGACCGGGGAGCTGTTTTTT; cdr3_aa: CASSQVAWTGELFF
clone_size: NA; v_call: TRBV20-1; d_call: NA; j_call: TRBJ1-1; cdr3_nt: TGCAGTGCGAGGAAGAACACTGAAGCTTTCTTT; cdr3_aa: CSARKNTEAFF
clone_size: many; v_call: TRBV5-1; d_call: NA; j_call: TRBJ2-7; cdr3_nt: TGCGCCAGCAGCCCAGGGACGACCTACGAGCAGTACTTC; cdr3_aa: CASSPGTTYEQYF
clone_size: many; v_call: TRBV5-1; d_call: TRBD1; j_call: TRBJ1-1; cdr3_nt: TGCGCCAGCACCCTTAGACAGGGCTTGGACACTGAAGCTTTCTTT; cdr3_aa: CASTLRQGLDTEAFF
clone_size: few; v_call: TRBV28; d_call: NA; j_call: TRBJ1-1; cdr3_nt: TGTGCCAGCAGTTTACTGCAGGGCCAAGCTTTCTTT; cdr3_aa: CASSLLQGQAFF
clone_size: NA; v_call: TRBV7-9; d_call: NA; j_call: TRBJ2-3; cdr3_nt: TGTGCCAGCAGCTTAGAAGGGCCAGGGGATACGCAGTATTTT; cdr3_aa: CASSLEGPGDTQYF
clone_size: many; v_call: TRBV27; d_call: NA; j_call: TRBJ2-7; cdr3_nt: TGTGCCAGCAGTTTAACAGCGTTGACCTACGAGCAGTACTTC; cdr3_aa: CASSLTALTYEQYF
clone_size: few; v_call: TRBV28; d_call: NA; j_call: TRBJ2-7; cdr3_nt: TGTGCCAGCAGTTTATACCCGATCTGGTACTTC; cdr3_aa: CASSLYPIWYF
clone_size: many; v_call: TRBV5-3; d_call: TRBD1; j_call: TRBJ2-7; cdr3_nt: TGTGCCAGAAGCTCCCAAGACAGGGGCGTGAACGAGCAGTACTTC; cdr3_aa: CARSSQDRGVNEQYF
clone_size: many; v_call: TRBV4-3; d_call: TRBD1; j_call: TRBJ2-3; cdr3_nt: TGCGCCAGCAGCCAAGAGAGGGGGCCCTTCGGTGCAGATACGCAGTATTTT; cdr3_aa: CASSQERGPFGADTQYF
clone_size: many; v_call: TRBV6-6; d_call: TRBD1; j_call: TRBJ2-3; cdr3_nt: TGTGCCAGCAGTTTAGGCGACAGGGGCACAGATACGCAGTATTTT; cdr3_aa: CASSLGDRGTDTQYF
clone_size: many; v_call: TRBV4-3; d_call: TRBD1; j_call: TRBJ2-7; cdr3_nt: TGCGCCAGCAGCCAAGAAGGGCAGGGGGCGAGTTACGAGCAGTACTTC; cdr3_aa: CASSQEGQGASYEQYF
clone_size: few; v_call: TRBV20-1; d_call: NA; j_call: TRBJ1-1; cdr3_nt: TGCAGTGCATTGACCCCGGACACTGAAGCTTTCTTT; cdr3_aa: CSALTPDTEAFF
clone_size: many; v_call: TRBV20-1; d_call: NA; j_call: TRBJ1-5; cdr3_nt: TGCAGTGCCCCTACCCGAACCGGGCCCCAGCATTTT; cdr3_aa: CSAPTRTGPQHF
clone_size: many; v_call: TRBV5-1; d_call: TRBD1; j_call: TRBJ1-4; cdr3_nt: TGCGCCAGCAGCTCCGGACAGGGAAGAGAAAAACTGTTTTTT; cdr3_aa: CASSSGQGREKLFF
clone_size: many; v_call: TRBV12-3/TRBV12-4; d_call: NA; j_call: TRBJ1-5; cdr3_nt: TGTGCCAGCAGTTTGGGTTACAATCAGCCCCAGCATTTT; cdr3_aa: CASSLGYNQPQHF
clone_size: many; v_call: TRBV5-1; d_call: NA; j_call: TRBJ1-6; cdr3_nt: TGCGCCAGCAGCCAGACCGACTATAATTCACCCCTCCACTTT; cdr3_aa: CASSQTDYNSPLHF
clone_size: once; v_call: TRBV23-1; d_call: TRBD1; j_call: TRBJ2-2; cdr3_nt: TGCGCCAGCAGTCGGCGGACAGGGCCCACCGGGGAGCTGTTTTTT; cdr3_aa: CASSRRTGPTGELFF
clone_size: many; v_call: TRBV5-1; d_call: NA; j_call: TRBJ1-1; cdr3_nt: TGCGCCAGCAGCTACGGACAGAACACTGAAGCTTTCTTT; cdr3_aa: CASSYGQNTEAFF
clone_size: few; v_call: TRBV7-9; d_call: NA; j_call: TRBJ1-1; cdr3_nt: TGTGCCAGCAGCTTAACGGGCGGAGGGAACACTGAAGCTTTCTTT; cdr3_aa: CASSLTGGGNTEAFF
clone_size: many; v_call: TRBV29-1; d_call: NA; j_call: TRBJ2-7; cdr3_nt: TGCAGCGTTAAAGGGCAGGCCTACGAGCAGTACTTC; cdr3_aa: CSVKGQAYEQYF
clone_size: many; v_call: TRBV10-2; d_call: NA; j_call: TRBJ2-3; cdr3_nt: TGCGCCAGCGGGGGGCTAGGGGGAGATACGCAGTATTTT; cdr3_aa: CASGGLGGDTQYF
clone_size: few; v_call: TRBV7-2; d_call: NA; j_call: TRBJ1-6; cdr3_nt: TGTGCCAGCAGCTCCCCCCGGCCACTTGGGGGTTCACCCCTCCACTTT; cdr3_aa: CASSSPRPLGGSPLHF
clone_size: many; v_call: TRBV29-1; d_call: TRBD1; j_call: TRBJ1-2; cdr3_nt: TGCAGCGTTGGTACCGGGACAGCCCTCTATGGCTACACCTTC; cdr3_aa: CSVGTGTALYGYTF
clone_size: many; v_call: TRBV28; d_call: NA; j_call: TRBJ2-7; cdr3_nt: TGTGCCAGCAGTTTTTCACAGGGCAGCTACGAGCAGTACTTC; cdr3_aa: CASSFSQGSYEQYF
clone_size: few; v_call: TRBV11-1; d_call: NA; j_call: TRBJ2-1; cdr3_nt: TGTGCCAGCAGCTTAGATGGTAGCGGAGAGCAGTTCTTC; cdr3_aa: CASSLDGSGEQFF
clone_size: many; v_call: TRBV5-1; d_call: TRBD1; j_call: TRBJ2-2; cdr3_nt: TGCGCCAGTACGACAGGGGGCCTCGCGAACACCGGGGAGCTGTTTTTT; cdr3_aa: CASTTGGLANTGELFF
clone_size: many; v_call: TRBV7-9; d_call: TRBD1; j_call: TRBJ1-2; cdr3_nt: TGTGCCAGCAGCTGGGGACCGGGACAGAACTATGGCTACACCTTC; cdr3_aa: CASSWGPGQNYGYTF
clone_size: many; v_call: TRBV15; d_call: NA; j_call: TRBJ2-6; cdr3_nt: TGTGCCACCAGCGGGGACACTTCTGGGGCCAACGTCCTGACTTTC; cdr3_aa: CATSGDTSGANVLTF
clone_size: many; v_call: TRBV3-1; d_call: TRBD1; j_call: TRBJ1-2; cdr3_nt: TGTGCCAGCAGCCCGAGGGACAGGCTTTGGGGCTACACCTTC; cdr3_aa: CASSPRDRLWGYTF